This T cell receptor beta chain was recorded in a study of early T cells in non-severe SARS-CoV-2 infection. The overall study: Bulk RNA from unsorted whole blood was sequenced; chains were unpaired.

Tagging with unique molecular identifiers was applied to individual cDNA molecules. TCRdb used MiXCR to reprocess the 5' RACE reads, holding one entry per CDR3 protein. This sample has some 45,000 distinct CDR3 sequences, with around 6.8% found just once. Trimming removed 5 bases from V and 3 bases from J, with 7 bases in between. CDR1 SGHNT and CDR2 YENEEA come from the germline V gene. This CDR3 region has 13 residues. Study observations and caveats: CD4 and private specificities were missed by VDJdb matching, which favored anti-spike CD8 responses.

The table lists this clonotype with a few counts. Antigen specificity is unknown. Specimen: whole blood. The TCR comes from an adult who was a healthcare worker with PCR-confirmed SARS-CoV-2 infection or an uninfected control (not recorded which). The chain joins TRBV11-3 to TRBJ2-2; D unresolved. CDR3 sequence reads: CASSPRDTGELFF. The CDR3 coding sequence is TGTGCCAGCAGCCCGAGAGACACCGGGGAGCTGTTTTTT.